This TCR beta chain was identified in a study of radiotherapy plus CTLA-4 blockade in lung cancer. After removal of 1 base from V and 3 bases from J, the junction contained 4 bases not matched to a gene. The CDR3 extends over 15 amino acids. CDR1 and CDR2 from the germline V gene are SEHNR and FQNEAQ (reference sequence). TCRdb's copy holds only in-frame clones and misses some; the assay was immunoSEQ multiplex PCR. The sample contains approximately 90,000 clones, 83% of which appear only once. This clone was seen only once. V is TRBV7-9 and J is TRBJ1-2; 8 bases align to TRBD1. Sequenced material: peripheral blood, taken from a patient treated with radiotherapy plus ipilimumab. The source of this sequence is a human donor with non-small cell lung cancer who had stable disease on radiotherapy plus ipilimumab. The CDR3 DNA reads TGTGCCAGCAGCTTAGGTAGGACAGGGCACTATGGCTACACCTTC. Protein sequence: CASSLGRTGHYGYTF.